Presented here are 2 T cell receptor beta chains from one specimen sequenced in a study of blood T cell repertoires in COVID-19 (TCRdb year 2020). To prepare the library, the immunoSEQ multiplex PCR assay was applied. In its TCRdb copy, this immuneACCESS table keeps in-frame sequences only and misses some clones. Where compared with another copy, unresolved V genes explain less than half of these, and the others have no known cause. The table for this sample lists approximately 90,000 clones; roughly 80% of them were counted only once. The ten largest clones add up to about 6% of the sample. The sequencing sample was made of peripheral blood. Receptors originate from a man between 65 and 79 years old with COVID-19, enrolled during active disease.

This clone occurred a few times. V gene TRBV4-1 combines with J gene TRBJ2-3, with a possible D match to TRBD1 (5 bases). The V end lost 4 bases, the J end lost 4 bases, and 15 bases lay between the germline ends. Germline V gene sequence: CDR1 MGHRA, CDR2 YSYEKL. The CDR3 extends over 15 amino acids. The CDR3 loop reads CASSPRQSPADTQYF. Written as DNA, the CDR3 is TGCGCCAGCAGCCCGAGACAGTCACCTGCAGATACGCAGTATTTT.

This clone was seen at least ten times. V usage is TRBV19 and J usage is TRBJ1-2, with D unresolved. This CDR3 comprises 17 residues. Germline V lookup: CDR1 LNHDA, CDR2 SQIVND (reference sequence). Trimming removed 5 bases from V and 3 bases from J, with 22 bases in between. As DNA, the CDR3 is TGTGCCAGTAGTCCACGGAAGGGAGCGGGTGGGGACTATGGCTACACCTTC. Translating it yields CASSPRKGAGGDYGYTF. Full variable domain (outside the CDR3, taken from reference TRBV19 and TRBJ1-2): DGGITQSPKYLFRKEGQNVTLSCEQNLNHDAMYWYRQDPGQGLRLIYYSQIVNDFQKGDIAEGYSVSREKKESFPLTVTSAQKNPTAFYLCASSPRKGAGGDYGYTFGSGTRLTVV.